The source of this T cell receptor beta chain is a study of T-cell memory formation after mild COVID-19. 5'RACE with constant-segment primers built TCRalpha and TCRbeta cDNA libraries with UMIs. TCRdb passed the 5' RACE reads through MiXCR, listing each CDR3 protein once. Of around 99,000 distinct CDR3 sequences in the sample, 13% to 15% were seen once. Study findings and constraints: Contracting clones localized mainly to CM and EM when CD4+ and mainly to EMRA when CD8+. CD4/CD8 balance characterized clones contracting day 15 to 85, and CD4+ skew characterized later expanders.

This clonotype occurred a few times. Its cognate antigen is unknown. CDR1 and CDR2 from the germline V gene are LGHNA and YSLEER. The germline V and J ends were trimmed by 4 bases and 1 base, with 11 bases remaining between them. The CDR3 extends over 15 amino acids. The sample was PBMCs or a T cell subset sorted from them (not recorded which). This receptor was identified in a man between 18 and 29 years old who had mild COVID-19 (a few samples of this study predate the infection). Cell type and time point are not known. The chain has TRBV4-3 and TRBJ1-5, with D perhaps matching TRBD1 (6 bases). The CDR3 DNA reads TGCGCCAGCAGCCCAGGAACAGGGAGCAATCAGCCCCAGCATTTT. It specifies CASSPGTGSNQPQHF.